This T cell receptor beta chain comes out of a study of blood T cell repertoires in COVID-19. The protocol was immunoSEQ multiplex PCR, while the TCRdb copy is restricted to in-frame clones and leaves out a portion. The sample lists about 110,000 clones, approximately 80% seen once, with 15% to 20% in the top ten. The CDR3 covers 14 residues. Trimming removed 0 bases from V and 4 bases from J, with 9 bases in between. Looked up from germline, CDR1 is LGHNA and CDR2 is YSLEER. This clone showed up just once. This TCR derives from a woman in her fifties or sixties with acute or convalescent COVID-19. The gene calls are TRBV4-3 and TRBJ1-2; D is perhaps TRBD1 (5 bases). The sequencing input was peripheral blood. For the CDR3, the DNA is TGCGCCAGCAGCCAAGATGGGGCGAGCTATGGCTACACCTTC. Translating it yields CASSQDGASYGYTF.